This T cell receptor (beta chain) was profiled in a study of PD-1 blockade in classical Hodgkin lymphoma. The CDR3 is made up of 19 amino acids. V shed 4 bases and J 1 base; nucleotides not matched to a gene: 11. Germline V gene lookup returns CDR1 SGHVS and CDR2 FQNEAQ. TCRdb's copy holds only in-frame clones and misses some; the assay was immunoSEQ multiplex PCR. The top ten hold under 40% of the sample, which has roughly 1,400 clones, around 78% seen once. Time point described: cycle 4 day 1 (C4D1), after less than 7 weeks of nivolumab. Brentuximab vedotin exposure varied among the patients, all of whom had relapsed after autologous stem cell transplantation. It was by magnetic negative selection that CD8+ T cells were isolated from thawed PBMCs. Complete response, partial response or progressive disease was each patient's best response.

The chain recombines TRBV7-8 with TRBJ2-4; 12 bases are shared with TRBD2. Material: CD8+ T cells from blood, obtained before the fourth cycle of nivolumab. This clonotype was sampled from a human donor with classical Hodgkin lymphoma. The donor label of this sample is uncertain. The CDR3 coding sequence is TGTGCCAGCAGCTCTATCACTAGCGGGAGGTCTGTGGCCAAAAACATTCAGTACTTC. Encoded protein: CASSSITSGRSVAKNIQYF.